This paragraph reports one TCR beta chain. The sample belongs to a study of blood T cell repertoires in COVID-19. Germline CDR1 is MGHRA and CDR2 is YSYEKL. The CDR3 covers 14 residues. V was trimmed by 4 bases and J by 9 bases, leaving 16 bases between them. Only in-frame clones appear in the TCRdb table, and some are missing; sequencing was by immunoSEQ multiplex PCR. The profile shows 370,000 or so clones, approximately 80% of them singletons. The sequencing sample was made of peripheral blood. The receptor was derived from a human donor with acute or convalescent COVID-19. The donor label of this sample is uncertain. The V and J genes are TRBV4-1 and TRBJ1-5; a possible D gene is TRBD1 (6 bases). CDR3 in amino acids: CASSPERGFGPQHF. The CDR3 bases are TGCGCCAGCAGCCCTGAAAGGGGGTTCGGGCCCCAGCATTTT.